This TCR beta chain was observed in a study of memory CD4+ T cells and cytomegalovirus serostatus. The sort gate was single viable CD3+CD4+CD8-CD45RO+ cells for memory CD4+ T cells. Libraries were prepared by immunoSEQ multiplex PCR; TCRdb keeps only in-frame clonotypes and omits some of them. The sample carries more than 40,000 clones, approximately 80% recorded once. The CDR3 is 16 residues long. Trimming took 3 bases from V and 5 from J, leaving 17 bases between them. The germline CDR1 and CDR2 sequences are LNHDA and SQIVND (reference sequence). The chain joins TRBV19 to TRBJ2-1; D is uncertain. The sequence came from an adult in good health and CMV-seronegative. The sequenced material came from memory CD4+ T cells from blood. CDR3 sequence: CASSISQGALDNEQFF. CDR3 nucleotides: TGTGCCAGTAGTATCTCTCAAGGCGCCCTCGACAATGAGCAGTTCTTC. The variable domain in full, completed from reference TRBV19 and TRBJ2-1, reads DGGITQSPKYLFRKEGQNVTLSCEQNLNHDAMYWYRQDPGQGLRLIYYSQIVNDFQKGDIAEGYSVSREKKESFPLTVTSAQKNPTAFYLCASSISQGALDNEQFFGPGTRLTVL.